This T cell receptor (beta chain) stems from a study of technical replicates of blood from a handful of donors. Germline V gene lookup returns CDR1 MNHEY and CDR2 SVGAGI. The V end was cut by 7 bases, the J end by 4 bases, with 13 bases between. The CDR3 totals 13 residues. Libraries were prepared by immunoSEQ multiplex PCR; TCRdb keeps only in-frame clonotypes and omits some of them. The top ten clones hold around 5.2% of a sample with 62,000 or so clones, 70% to 90% of them seen once. This clonotype was sampled from a human donor in good health. Some clones in this sample may be carry-over from other donors' samples. Sequences were obtained from PBMCs. V and J are TRBV6-5 and TRBJ1-2; D is perhaps TRBD1 (6 bases). The CDR3 reads CASIQGPGYGYTF. For the CDR3, the DNA is TGTGCCAGCATACAGGGACCCGGCTATGGCTACACCTTC.